This T cell receptor beta chain was obtained from a study of metastatic and nonmetastatic thyroid tumors (dated by TCRdb to 2020 to 2022). In terms of the full investigation: For patients with malignant and with benign thyroid disease, the researchers compared repertoires between peripheral blood samples and tumor or nodule tissue samples. Study-wide findings and limitations: In both blood and tumor samples, TCR beta diversity was reported to be significantly higher in malignant tumors than in benign nodules.

No patient had received any treatment before thyroid surgery. Patient clinical samples collected from 2012 to 2018 were retrospectively analysed using T-cell receptor beta sequencing. Regarding this clone: Its cognate antigen has yet to be identified. Base qualities were left out, and no much larger clone turns up one base away.

The germline V gene (reference sequence) gives CDR1 as DFQATT and CDR2 as SNEGSKA. The CDR3 goes from the cysteine to the phenylalanine over 15 residues. The CDR3 DNA has 45 bases and is translated from base 1. V gives up 0 bases and J gives up 7 bases, and the segment between their germline ends measures 17 bases. Libraries were built with PCR. The sequencer was an Illumina HiSeq 4000. High-throughput sequencing was used to profile the TCR beta-chain CDR3 region of each patient. On the study's bioinformatics: CDR3 differences across clinicopathological groups were used to build a classifier for discriminating distant-metastatic papillary thyroid cancer patients. The Shannon index was used to assess repertoire diversity, and the Morisita-Horn index was used to assess tumor-blood repertoire similarity. TCRdb trimmed public reads at Q25 via fastp, called clones via MiXCR and kept in-frame beta chains. TCRdb assigned the V and J calls; the authors' analysis was not used. In all, the sample holds around 15,000 clones, and approximately 24% of those were seen once. Of the sample, about 20% is held by the ten largest clones.

This sequence uses TRBV20-1 and TRBJ2-3; the D region possibly corresponds to TRBD1 (6 bases align). What was sequenced was tumor tissue. The receptor was isolated from a female donor with papillary thyroid cancer or a benign thyroid nodule (not recorded which). Some clones in this sample may be carry-over from other donors' samples. The nucleotides read TGCAGTGCTAGAGATCGCTATAGGACAGTTAATACGCAGTATTTT. Its amino acids are CSARDRYRTVNTQYF.